This TCR beta chain was documented in a study of CD4 and CD8 cells across lung adenocarcinoma regions. TCRdb reprocessed the PCR reads with MiXCR, giving one entry per CDR3 protein. The table includes over 10,000 distinct CDR3 sequences, under 75% detected once. CDR1 and CDR2 from the germline V gene are LGHDT and YNNKEL (reference sequence). The CDR3 spans 13 residues. Deletions cut 7 bases from V and 11 bases from J, with 17 bases between. This TCR was recovered from a female donor with lung adenocarcinoma. The CD4 and CD8 labels of this study may be unreliable. The chain recombines TRBV3-1 with TRBJ2-2; no reliable D call. The material sequenced was CD8+ T cells from the margin of a lung tumor. The DNA for the CDR3 is TGTGCCAGCACCCACCCCTTTAATTCAGAGCTGTTTTTT. Amino acid sequence: CASTHPFNSELFF.